Given below is one T cell receptor beta chain in context. Its antigen is unidentified. Between the trimmed V and J ends, which lost 3 bases and 6 bases, there was a span of 5 bases. The CDR3 covers 12 residues. TCRdb analysed the 5' RACE reads with MiXCR anew, one entry per CDR3 protein. Of nearly 350,000 distinct CDR3 sequences listed, about 14% are singletons. This sample was taken from a study of CD8 T cells in ankylosing spondylitis. Study-level findings and limits: CD8+ disease-linked clones were present at relatively low frequencies in blood.

The V and J genes are TRBV12-3 or TRBV12-4 and TRBJ2-2; D unclear. The sequence derives from a male donor with ankylosing spondylitis or in good health (not recorded which). Source material: blood, either unsorted or a sorted T cell fraction (not recorded which). The CDR3 region has the DNA TGTGCCAGCAGTTTCGGGTCCGGGGAGCTGTTTTTT. This sequence encodes CASSFGSGELFF.